This T cell receptor beta chain was recorded in a study of cytomegalovirus exposure and HLA in healthy donors. Findings and caveats of the study: It has been reported that TCR beta sequences accurately predicted the HLA-A and HLA-B alleles of most subjects. The majority of TCR sequences were rare, yet some public TCRs appeared in many donors.

Regarding this clone: The antigen is undetermined.

CDR3 size: 15 residues. Per the germline V gene, CDR1 is SGHNT and CDR2 is YYREEE (reference sequence). The ends lost 0 bases at V and 3 bases at J; junction bases unmatched: 2. The PCR made use of 60 Vbeta and 13 Jbeta primers. Per the study methods: Later, an analysis found 80 million or so unique TCR beta chains, and approximately 10 million of these were shared. Clones were sequenced by immunoSEQ multiplex PCR, and TCRdb holds only the in-frame ones, with some missing. The DNA was the basis for D and trimming; V, J and clone size are from that table. The data show around 120,000 clones, about three quarters seen once.

Material: PBMCs. The chain carries TRBV5-4 and TRBJ1-1, with 10 nucleotides matching TRBD1. This sequence originates from a woman aged 40 to 50 in good health and CMV-seropositive. The CDR3 loop reads CASSLGTGGDTEAFF. The CDR3 DNA sequence: TGTGCCAGCAGCTTGGGGACAGGGGGGGACACTGAAGCTTTCTTT.